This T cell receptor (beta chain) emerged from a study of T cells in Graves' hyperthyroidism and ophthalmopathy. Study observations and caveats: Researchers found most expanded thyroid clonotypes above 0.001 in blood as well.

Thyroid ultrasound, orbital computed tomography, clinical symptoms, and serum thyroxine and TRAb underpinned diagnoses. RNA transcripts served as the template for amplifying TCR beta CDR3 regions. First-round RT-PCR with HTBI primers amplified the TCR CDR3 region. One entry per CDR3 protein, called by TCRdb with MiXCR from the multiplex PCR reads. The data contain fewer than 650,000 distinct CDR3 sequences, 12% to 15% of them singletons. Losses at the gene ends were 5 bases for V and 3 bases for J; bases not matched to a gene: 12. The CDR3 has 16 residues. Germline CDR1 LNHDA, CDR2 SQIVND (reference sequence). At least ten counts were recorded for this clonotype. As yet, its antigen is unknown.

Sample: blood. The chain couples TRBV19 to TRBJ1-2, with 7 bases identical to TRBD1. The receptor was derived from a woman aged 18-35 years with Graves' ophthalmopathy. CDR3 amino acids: CASSSRQGGGYYGYTF. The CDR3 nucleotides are TGTGCCAGTAGTTCCCGACAGGGCGGTGGTTACTATGGCTACACCTTC.